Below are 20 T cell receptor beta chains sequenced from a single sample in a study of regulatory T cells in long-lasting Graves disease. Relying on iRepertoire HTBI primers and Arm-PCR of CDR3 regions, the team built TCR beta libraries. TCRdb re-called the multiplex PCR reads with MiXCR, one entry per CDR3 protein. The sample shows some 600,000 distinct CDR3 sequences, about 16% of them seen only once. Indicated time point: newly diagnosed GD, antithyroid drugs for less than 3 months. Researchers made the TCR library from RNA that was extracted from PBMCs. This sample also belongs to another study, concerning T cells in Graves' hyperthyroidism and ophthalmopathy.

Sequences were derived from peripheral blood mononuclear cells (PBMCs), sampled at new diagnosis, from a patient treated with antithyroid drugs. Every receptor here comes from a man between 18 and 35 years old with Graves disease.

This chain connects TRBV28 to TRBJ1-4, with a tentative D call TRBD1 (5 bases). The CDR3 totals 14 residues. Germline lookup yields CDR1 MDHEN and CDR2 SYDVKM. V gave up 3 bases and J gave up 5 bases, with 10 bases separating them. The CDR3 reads CASSLDDSNEKLFF. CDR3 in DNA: TGTGCCAGCAGTTTGGATGACAGCAATGAAAAACTGTTTTTT.

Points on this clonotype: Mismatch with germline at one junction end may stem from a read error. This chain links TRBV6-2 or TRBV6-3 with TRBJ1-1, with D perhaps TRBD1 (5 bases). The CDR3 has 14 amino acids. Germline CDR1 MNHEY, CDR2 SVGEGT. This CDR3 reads CANSEQTVDTEAFF. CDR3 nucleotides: TGTGCCAACAGTGAGCAGACAGTGGACACTGAAGCTTTCTTT.

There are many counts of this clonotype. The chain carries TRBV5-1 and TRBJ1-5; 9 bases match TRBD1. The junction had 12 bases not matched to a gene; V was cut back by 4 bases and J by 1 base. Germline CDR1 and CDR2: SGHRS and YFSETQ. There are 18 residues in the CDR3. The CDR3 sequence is CASSNPPAGQGSNQPQHF. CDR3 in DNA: TGCGCCAGCAGCAATCCTCCGGCAGGACAGGGGAGCAATCAGCCCCAGCATTTT.

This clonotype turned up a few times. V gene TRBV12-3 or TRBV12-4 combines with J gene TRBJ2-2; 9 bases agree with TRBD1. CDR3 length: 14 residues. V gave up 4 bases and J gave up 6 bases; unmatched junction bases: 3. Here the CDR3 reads CASSWRQGAGELFF. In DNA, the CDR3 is TGTGCCAGCAGTTGGCGACAGGGGGCCGGGGAGCTGTTTTTT.

The DNA of the CDR3 is TGTGCCAGCAGTTTCGACAGAAATAATTCACCCCTCCACTTT. The encoded protein is CASSFDRNNSPLHF. The V and J genes are TRBV12-3 or TRBV12-4 and TRBJ1-6, with TRBD1 as a possible D gene (5 bases). The CDR3 is 14 residues long. Trimming left V 3 bases short and J 5 bases short, with 8 bases between.

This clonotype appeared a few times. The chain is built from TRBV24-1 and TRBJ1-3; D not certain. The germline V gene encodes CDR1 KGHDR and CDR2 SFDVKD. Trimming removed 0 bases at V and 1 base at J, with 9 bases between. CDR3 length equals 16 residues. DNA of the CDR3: TGTGCCACCAGTGATTTGAGCGGCTGGTCTGGAAACACCATATATTTT. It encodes CATSDLSGWSGNTIYF.

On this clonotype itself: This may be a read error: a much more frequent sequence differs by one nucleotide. This CDR3 is CASSASGDCRELFF. CDR3 nucleotide sequence: TGTGCCAGCAGTGCGTCGGGGGACTGCCGGGAACTGTTTTTT. V usage is TRBV25-1 and J usage is TRBJ2-2; tentative D call: TRBD2 (6 bases). CDR1 MGHDK and CDR2 SYGVNS come from the germline V gene. This CDR3 comprises 14 residues.

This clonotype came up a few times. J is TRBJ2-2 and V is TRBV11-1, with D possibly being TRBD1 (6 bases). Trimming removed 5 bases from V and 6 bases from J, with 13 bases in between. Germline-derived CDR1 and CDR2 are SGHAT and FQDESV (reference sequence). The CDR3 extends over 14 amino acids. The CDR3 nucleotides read TGTGCCAGCAGCCCATACAGGGCTTCCGGGGAGCTGTTTTTT. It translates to CASSPYRASGELFF.

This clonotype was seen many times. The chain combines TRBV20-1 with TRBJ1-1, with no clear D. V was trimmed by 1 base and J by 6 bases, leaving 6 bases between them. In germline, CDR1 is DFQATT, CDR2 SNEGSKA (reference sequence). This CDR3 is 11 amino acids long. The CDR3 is CSARAGPEAFF. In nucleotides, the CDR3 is TGCAGTGCTAGAGCCGGCCCTGAAGCTTTCTTT.

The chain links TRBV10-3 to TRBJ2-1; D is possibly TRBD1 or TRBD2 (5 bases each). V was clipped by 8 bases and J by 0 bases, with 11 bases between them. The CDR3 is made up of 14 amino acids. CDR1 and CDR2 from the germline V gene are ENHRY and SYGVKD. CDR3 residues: CAIGTDSSYNEQFF. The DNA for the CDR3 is TGTGCCATCGGGACCGATAGCTCCTACAATGAGCAGTTCTTC.

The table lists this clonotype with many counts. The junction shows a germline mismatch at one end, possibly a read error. CDR3 region: CASSLGVETQYF. DNA of the CDR3: TGCGCCAGCAGCTTGGGGGTAGAGACCCAGTACTTC. The chain employs TRBV11-3 and TRBJ2-5, with D perhaps TRBD1 or TRBD2 (5 bases each). Germline assignment: CDR1 SGHNT and CDR2 YENEEA. The CDR3 extends over 12 amino acids.

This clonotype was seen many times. CDR3 residues: CASSAGQGLVGKNTEAFF. The CDR3 DNA follows: TGTGCCAGCAGCGCAGGACAGGGGCTGGTTGGAAAGAACACTGAAGCTTTCTTT. This rearrangement joins TRBV6-2 or TRBV6-3 to TRBJ1-1, with 9 bases aligning to TRBD1. The trim removed 6 bases at V and 1 base at J, leaving 15 bases unmatched. This CDR3 is built from 18 residues. Germline V lookup: CDR1 MNHEY, CDR2 SVGEGT.

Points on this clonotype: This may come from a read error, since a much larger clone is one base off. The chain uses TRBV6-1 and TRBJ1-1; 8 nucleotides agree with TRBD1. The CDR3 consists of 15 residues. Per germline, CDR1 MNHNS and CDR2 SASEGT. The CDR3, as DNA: TGTGCCGGCAGTGAGGCAGGGGGCGCAGGAACTGAAGCTTTCTTT. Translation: CAGSEAGGAGTEAFF.

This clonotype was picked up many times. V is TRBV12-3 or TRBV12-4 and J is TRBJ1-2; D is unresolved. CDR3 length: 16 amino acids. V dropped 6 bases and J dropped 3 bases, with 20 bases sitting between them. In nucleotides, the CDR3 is TGTGCCAGCAGCACCGGATACGCGAAGGAGGACTATGGCTACACCTTC. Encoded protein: CASSTGYAKEDYGYTF.

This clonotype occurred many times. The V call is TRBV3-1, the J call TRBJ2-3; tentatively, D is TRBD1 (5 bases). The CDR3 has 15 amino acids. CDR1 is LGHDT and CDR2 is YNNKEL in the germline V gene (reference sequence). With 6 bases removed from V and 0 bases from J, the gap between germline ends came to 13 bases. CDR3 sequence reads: CASRPKGLSTDTQYF. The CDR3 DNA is TGTGCCAGCAGACCTAAGGGGCTTAGCACAGATACGCAGTATTTT.

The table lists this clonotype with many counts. In DNA, the CDR3 is TGTGCCAGCAGCATCGGACGAGGGGCTTACGAGCAGTACTTC. This translates into CASSIGRGAYEQYF. This chain joins TRBV28 and TRBJ2-7, with D perhaps TRBD1 or TRBD2 (5 bases each). The CDR3 spans 14 residues. The V and J ends lost 6 bases and 4 bases respectively, with 16 bases between them. The V gene's germline CDR1 is MDHEN and CDR2 SYDVKM.

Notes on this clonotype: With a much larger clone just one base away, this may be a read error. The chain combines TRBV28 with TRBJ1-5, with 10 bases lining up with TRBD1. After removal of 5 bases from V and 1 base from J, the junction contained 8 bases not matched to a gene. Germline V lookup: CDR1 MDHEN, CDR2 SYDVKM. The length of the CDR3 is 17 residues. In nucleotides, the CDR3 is TGTGCCAGCAGTGCCCGACAGGGGGCCGCGAGCAATCAGCCCCAGCATTTT. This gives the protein CASSARQGAASNQPQHF. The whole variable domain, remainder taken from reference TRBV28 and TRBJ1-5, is DVKVTQSSRYLVKRTGEKVFLECVQDMDHENMFWYRQDPGLGLRLIYFSYDVKMKEKGDIPEGYSVSREKKERFSLILESASTNQTSMYLCASSARQGAASNQPQHFGDGTRLSIL.

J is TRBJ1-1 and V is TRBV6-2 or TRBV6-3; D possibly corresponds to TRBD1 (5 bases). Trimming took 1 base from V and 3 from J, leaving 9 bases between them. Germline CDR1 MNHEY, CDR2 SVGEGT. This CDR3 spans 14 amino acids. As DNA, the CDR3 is TGTGCCAGCAGTTACTTCGGGGGGGACACTGAAGCTTTCTTT. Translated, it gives CASSYFGGDTEAFF.

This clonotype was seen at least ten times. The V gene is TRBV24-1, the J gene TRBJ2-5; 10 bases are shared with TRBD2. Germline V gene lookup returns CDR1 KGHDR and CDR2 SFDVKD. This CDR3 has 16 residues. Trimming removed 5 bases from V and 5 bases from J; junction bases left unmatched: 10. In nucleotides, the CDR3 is TGTGCCACCAGTGCGCCTTGGCTAGCGGGAGCGGAGACCCAGTACTTC. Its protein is CATSAPWLAGAETQYF.

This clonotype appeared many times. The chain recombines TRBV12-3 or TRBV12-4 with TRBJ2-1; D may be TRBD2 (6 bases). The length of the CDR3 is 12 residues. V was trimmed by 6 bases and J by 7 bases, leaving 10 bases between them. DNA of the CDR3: TGTGCCAGCAGGGACGGAGGGAATGAGCAGTTCTTC. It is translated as CASRDGGNEQFF.